This TCR beta chain was retrieved from a study of tumor-infiltrating lymphocytes in oesophageal squamous cell carcinoma. The CDR3 loop spans 15 amino acids. Germline CDR1 SGHAT, CDR2 FQDESV (reference sequence). One entry per CDR3 protein, called by TCRdb with MiXCR from the PCR reads. The sample records roughly 13,000 distinct CDR3 sequences, about half being singletons. The chain couples TRBV11-1 to TRBJ2-3, with D perhaps given as TRBD1 or TRBD2 (5 bases each). The tail of the sequence fits TRBJ2-1 better, so the J call may be wrong. This clonotype originated in a male donor with esophageal squamous cell carcinoma. Sequenced sample: blood. CDR3 sequence reads: CASSPRGDSYNEQFF. The CDR3 DNA sequence: TGTGCCAGCAGCCCGAGAGGGGACTCCTACAATGAGCAGTTCTTC.